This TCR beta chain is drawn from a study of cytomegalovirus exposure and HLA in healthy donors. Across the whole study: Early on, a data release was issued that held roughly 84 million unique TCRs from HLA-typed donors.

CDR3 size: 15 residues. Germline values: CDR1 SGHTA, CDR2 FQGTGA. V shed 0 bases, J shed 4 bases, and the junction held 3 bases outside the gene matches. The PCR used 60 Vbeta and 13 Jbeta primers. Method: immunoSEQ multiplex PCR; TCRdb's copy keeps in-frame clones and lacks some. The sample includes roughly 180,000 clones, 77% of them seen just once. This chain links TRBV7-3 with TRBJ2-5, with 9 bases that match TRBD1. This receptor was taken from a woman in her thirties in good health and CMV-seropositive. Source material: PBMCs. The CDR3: CASSLTDRGGETQYF. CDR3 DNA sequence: TGTGCCAGCAGCTTAACGGACAGGGGCGGAGAGACCCAGTACTTC.